Given below is one T cell receptor (beta chain) in context. These data originate in a study of blood T cell repertoires in COVID-19. At the level of the study: Acute and convalescent COVID-19 specimens originated in the United States, Italy and Spain.

CDR3 size: 13 residues. Germline V lookup: CDR1 MNHEY, CDR2 SVGAGI. V was cut by 8 bases and J by 6 bases, with 16 bases left in between. Followed over time, Seattle patients had been enrolled while infection was active. Clones were sequenced by immunoSEQ multiplex PCR, and TCRdb holds only the in-frame ones, with some missing. There are a few hundred thousand clones in the sample; about 85% occur only once, and around 9.6% lies in the top ten. The rearrangement links TRBV6-5 to TRBJ1-2; D is possibly TRBD1 (5 bases). The sequence derives from a woman aged 45-65 years with COVID-19, enrolled during active disease. The specimen sequenced was peripheral blood. The CDR3 DNA follows: TGTGCCAGCGCTCGGAGGGGAAGAGATGGCTACACCTTC. Amino acid sequence: CASARRGRDGYTF.